The clone carrying this T cell receptor beta chain was counted only a few times. Germline CDR1 and CDR2: SGHVT and SQSDAQ. V dropped 5 bases and J dropped 8 bases, with 4 bases sitting between them. This CDR3 contains 9 residues. TCRdb recomputed calls from the 5' RACE reads with MiXCR, one row per CDR3 protein. The data contain 350,000 to 500,000 distinct CDR3 sequences, 18% of them singletons. The data were obtained in a study of T-cell memory formation after mild COVID-19. The chain is built from TRBV7-4 and TRBJ2-7; D not certain. This receptor was identified in a man between 18 and 35 years old who had mild COVID-19 (a few samples of this study predate the infection). Cell type and time point are not known. Sample: PBMCs or a T cell subset sorted from them (not recorded which). Here the CDR3 reads CASSPKQYV. The CDR3 DNA is TGTGCCAGCAGCCCCAAGCAGTACGTC.